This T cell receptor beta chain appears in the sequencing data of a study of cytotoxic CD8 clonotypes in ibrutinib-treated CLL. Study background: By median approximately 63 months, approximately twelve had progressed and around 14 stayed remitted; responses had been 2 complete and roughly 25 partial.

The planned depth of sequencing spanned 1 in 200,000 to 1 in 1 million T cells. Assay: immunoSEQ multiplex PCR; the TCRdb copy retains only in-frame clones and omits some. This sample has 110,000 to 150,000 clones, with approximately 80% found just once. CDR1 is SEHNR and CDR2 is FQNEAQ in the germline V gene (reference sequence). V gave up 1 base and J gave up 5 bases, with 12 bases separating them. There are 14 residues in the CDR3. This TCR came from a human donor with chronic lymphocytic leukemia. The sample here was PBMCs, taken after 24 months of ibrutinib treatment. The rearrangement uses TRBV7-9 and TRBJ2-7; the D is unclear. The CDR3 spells CASSLGPGPNEQYF. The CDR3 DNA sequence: TGTGCCAGCAGCTTAGGGCCAGGCCCGAACGAGCAGTACTTC.